This T cell receptor (beta chain) was identified in a study of blood T cell repertoires in COVID-19. Across the study: COVID-19 samples collected from the United States, Italy and Spain covered acute and convalescent phases. From T cells, B-cell-depleted T cells, or PBMCs came the material, which was cDNA or gDNA.

CDR1 and CDR2 (germline): SGHAT, FQNNGV. CDR3 length equals 17 residues. Unmatched junction bases numbered 8, after V lost 0 bases and J lost 0 bases. Study processing details: Quantification of nucleated cells was approximated via reference gene primer amplification. The assay was immunoSEQ multiplex PCR, and TCRdb's table has in-frame clones only and misses some. Clone size and V and J calls were adopted from that table, with D and trimming inferred from the DNA. In the table there are roughly 250,000 clones, 84% of which are singletons. The chain is built from TRBV11-2 and TRBJ2-7; 7 nucleotides agree with TRBD1. The source is a man in his fifties with acute or convalescent COVID-19. The sequenced material came from peripheral blood. The CDR3 region has the DNA TGTGCCAGCAGCTTAGATCGCAGGACAGGCTACTCCTACGAGCAGTACTTC. Translated, it gives CASSLDRRTGYSYEQYF.